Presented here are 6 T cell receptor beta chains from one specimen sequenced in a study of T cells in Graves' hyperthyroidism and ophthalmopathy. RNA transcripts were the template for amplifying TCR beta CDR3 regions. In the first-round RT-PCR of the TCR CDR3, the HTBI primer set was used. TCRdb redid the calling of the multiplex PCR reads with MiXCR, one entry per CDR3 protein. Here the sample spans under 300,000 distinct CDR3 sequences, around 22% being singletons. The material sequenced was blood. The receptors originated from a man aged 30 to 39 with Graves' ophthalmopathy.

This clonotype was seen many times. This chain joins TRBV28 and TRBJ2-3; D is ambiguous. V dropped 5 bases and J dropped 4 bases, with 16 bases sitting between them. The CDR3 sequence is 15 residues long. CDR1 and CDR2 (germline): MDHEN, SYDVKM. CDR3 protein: CASSPVVVDSDTQYF. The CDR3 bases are TGTGCCAGCAGTCCCGTCGTGGTCGACTCAGATACGCAGTATTTT.

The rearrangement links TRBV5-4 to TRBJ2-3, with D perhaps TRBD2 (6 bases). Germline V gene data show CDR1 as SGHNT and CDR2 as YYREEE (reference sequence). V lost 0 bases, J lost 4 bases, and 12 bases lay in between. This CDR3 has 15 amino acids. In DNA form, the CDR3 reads TGTGCCAGCAGCTTGGGTGGGGGGAACTCAGATACGCAGTATTTT. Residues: CASSLGGGNSDTQYF. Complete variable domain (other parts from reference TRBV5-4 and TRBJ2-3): ETGVTQSPTHLIKTRGQQVTLRCSSQSGHNTVSWYQQALGQGPQFIFQYYREEENGRGNFPPRFSGLQFPNYSSELNVNALELDDSALYLCASSLGGGNSDTQYFGPGTRLTVL.

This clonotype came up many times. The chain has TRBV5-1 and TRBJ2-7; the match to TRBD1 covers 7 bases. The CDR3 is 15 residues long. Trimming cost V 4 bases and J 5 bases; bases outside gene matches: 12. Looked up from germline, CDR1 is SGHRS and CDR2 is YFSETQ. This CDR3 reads CASSPGIVGTDEQYF. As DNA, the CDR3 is TGCGCCAGCAGCCCGGGGATAGTCGGGACAGACGAGCAGTACTTC. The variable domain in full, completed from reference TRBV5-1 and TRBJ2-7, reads KAGVTQTPRYLIKTRGQQVTLSCSPISGHRSVSWYQQTPGQGLQFLFEYFSETQRNKGNFPGRFSGRQFSNSRSEMNVSTLELGDSALYLCASSPGIVGTDEQYFGPGTRLTVT.

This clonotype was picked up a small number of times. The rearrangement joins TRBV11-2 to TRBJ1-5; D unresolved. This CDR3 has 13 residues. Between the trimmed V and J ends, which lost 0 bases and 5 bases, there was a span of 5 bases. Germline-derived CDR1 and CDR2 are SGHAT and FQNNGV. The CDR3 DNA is TGTGCCAGCAGCTTAGATCTCTATCAGCCCCAGCATTTT. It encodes CASSLDLYQPQHF.

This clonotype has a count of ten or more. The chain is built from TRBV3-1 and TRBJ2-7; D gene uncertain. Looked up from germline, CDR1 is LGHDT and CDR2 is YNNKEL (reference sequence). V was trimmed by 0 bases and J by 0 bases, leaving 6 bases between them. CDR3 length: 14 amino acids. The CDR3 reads CASSQDGDSYEQYF. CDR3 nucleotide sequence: TGTGCCAGCAGCCAAGATGGAGACTCCTACGAGCAGTACTTC.

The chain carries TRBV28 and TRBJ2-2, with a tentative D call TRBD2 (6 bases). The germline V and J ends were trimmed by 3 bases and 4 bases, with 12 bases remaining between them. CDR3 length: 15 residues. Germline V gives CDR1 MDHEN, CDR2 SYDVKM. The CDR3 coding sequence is TGTGCCAGCAGTTTCGGGGGTCTAATCACCGGGGAGCTGTTTTTT. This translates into CASSFGGLITGELFF.